This T cell receptor beta chain derives from a study of human T cells and chemical hapten exposure. TCRdb reanalysed the RACE reads using MiXCR and keeps one entry per CDR3 protein. The sample includes 74,000 or so distinct CDR3 sequences, about 9.3% of them seen just once. CDR1 and CDR2 from the germline V gene are DFQATT and SNEGSKA (reference sequence). The ends were cut back, 0 bases at V and 0 bases at J, with 7 bases in the middle. The CDR3 has 14 amino acids. This clonotype has only a few counts. Indicated time point: patch test 1, 2 weeks after DPC sensitization. As for treatment: therapeutic diphenylcyclopropenone sensitization with weekly scalp DPC.

The chain has TRBV20-1 and TRBJ2-3; D perhaps matches TRBD2 (5 bases). Sequenced material: whole blood, taken in connection with sensitization to the hapten diphenylcyclopropenone (DPC). This receptor was identified in a woman aged 45-59 years with alopecia areata. Some clones in this sample may be carry-over from other donors' samples. Written as DNA, the CDR3 is TGCAGTGCTAGAGATACGGGAAGCACAGATACGCAGTATTTT. Translating gives CSARDTGSTDTQYF.